This section outlines one TCR beta chain sequence together with its context. No antigen is known for it. One base away there is no much larger clone; base qualities are not given. TCRbeta CDR3 regions were amplified from genomic DNA using the immunoSEQ Assay, a bias-controlled multiplex PCR. Per the original workflow: Nucleated cell counts per sample were estimated from amplification of reference gene primers within the assay. To quantify the absolute abundance of each unique TCRbeta CDR3 rearrangement, sequence reads were collapsed and filtered. For each sample, productive Simpson clonality was calculated as the square root of Simpson's diversity index across productive rearrangements. TCRdb re-hosts the immuneACCESS table, in-frame sequences only. Its copies lack some clones; in the studies checked, an unresolved V gene accounts for under half of them, and the cause for the rest is not known. V and J calls plus clone size are reproduced from that table; the DNA served to infer D and trimming. The sample table shows a few hundred thousand clones, and more than 90% are seen once. The ten largest make up just over 2.5% of the sample.

The data stem from a study of blood T cell repertoires in COVID-19 (dated by TCRdb to 2019 to 2021). Some background on the complete study: Samples from collaborators originated in the United States, Italy and Spain and spanned both the acute and convalescent phases of COVID-19. The prospective study material was composed of cDNA or gDNA derived from T cells, B-cell-depleted T cells, or PBMCs. Subjects who had been exposed to COVID-19, were actively infected with it, or had recovered from it provided the deeply sampled blood TCRbeta repertoires that made up the dataset. The repertoires were made available in a free public database intended to serve as a resource for research on the immune response to SARS-CoV-2. The samples were drawn from two sources: the first 160 participants of the ongoing ImmuneRACE study, and fewer than 1,500 subjects contributed by 6 global collaborators. Sample metadata almost always included a de-identified subject ID, COVID-19 status, age in years and sex. Where HLA class I and class II types were available, the types were taken from metadata supplied by the sample provider, not from assay-based typing.

Trimming leaves V shorter by 10 bases and J shorter by 7 bases, with the junction holding 7 bases beyond the gene matches. The CDR3 spans 12 residues, from the cysteine through the phenylalanine. Only the CDR3 part of the read is kept: 36 bases, read in frame from the first base. CDR1 and CDR2 were assigned from the germline V gene (reference sequence) as PRHDT and FYEKMQ. At one collaborating source in Seattle, patients were enrolled during active infection and were followed longitudinally through the course of disease. Whole blood was collected in K2EDTA tubes by collaborating institutions according to the institutions' own protocols. Collaborator samples were shipped for TCRbeta analysis as frozen whole blood, isolated PBMCs, or DNA extracted from either sample type. The paper as a whole reports these results and caveats: Clinical and demographic metadata were provided uncurated, with the amount varying by source and participant.

Sample: peripheral blood. The chain is made from TRBV13 and TRBJ2-7, with 10 junctional bases fitting TRBD2. The receptor's source is a person aged 18-35 years with COVID-19, enrolled during active disease. CDR3 sequence: CATSSGSREQYF. The nucleotides read TGTGCCACCTCTAGCGGGAGTAGGGAGCAGTACTTC. When the CDR3 is completed using the reference TRBV13 and TRBJ2-7 genes on either side, the full variable domain is AAGVIQSPRHLIKEKRETATLKCYPIPRHDTVYWYQQGPGQDPQFLISFYEKMQSDKGSIPDRFSAQQFSDYHSELNMSSLELGDSALYFCATSSGSREQYFGPGTRLTVT.